The clone carrying this T cell receptor (beta chain) has at least ten counts. Diagnosis of hyperthyroidism was new in patients aged 18 to 65, and its duration was under 2 months. This sample is drawn from a study of T cells in Graves' hyperthyroidism and ophthalmopathy. Germline CDR1 is SGHRS and CDR2 is YFSETQ. The CDR3 covers 14 residues. J was trimmed by 5 bases and V by 3 bases; bases with no gene match: 6. The investigators amplified TCR beta CDR3 regions from RNA transcripts. HTBI primers were employed in a first-round RT-PCR of the TCR CDR3. TCRdb passed the multiplex PCR reads through MiXCR, listing each CDR3 protein once. The table has 690,000 or so distinct CDR3 sequences, around a sixth seen once; the top ten hold over 15%.

This TCR was sampled from a woman in her 50s with Graves' hyperthyroidism that later progressed to Graves' ophthalmopathy. The sequencing input was blood. The rearrangement uses TRBV5-1 and TRBJ2-7; 9 bases line up with TRBD1. The CDR3 sequence is CASSSGQGIDEQYF. In DNA, the CDR3 is TGCGCCAGCAGCTCCGGACAGGGGATCGACGAGCAGTACTTC.